This TCR beta chain was documented in a study of human T cells and chemical hapten exposure. Time point meaning: patch test 1, 2 weeks after DPC sensitization. Treatment: therapeutic diphenylcyclopropenone sensitization with weekly scalp DPC. V gave up 4 bases and J gave up 1 base; unmatched junction bases: 9. Germline loops: CDR1 MNHNY, CDR2 SVGAGI (reference sequence). This CDR3 has 17 amino acids. TCRdb used MiXCR to reprocess the RACE reads, holding one entry per CDR3 protein. The sample consists of fewer than 500,000 distinct CDR3 sequences, 4.8% of them appearing once. The V and J genes are TRBV6-6 and TRBJ1-1; 10 positions match TRBD1. Source: whole blood, taken in connection with sensitization to the hapten diphenylcyclopropenone (DPC). This clonotype was obtained from a woman in her fifties or sixties with alopecia areata. Some clones in this sample may be carry-over from other donors' samples. The CDR3 nucleotides read TGTGCCAGCAGTTCCCTTAAGGACAGGGGGGAGAACACTGAAGCTTTCTTT. The encoded protein is CASSSLKDRGENTEAFF.